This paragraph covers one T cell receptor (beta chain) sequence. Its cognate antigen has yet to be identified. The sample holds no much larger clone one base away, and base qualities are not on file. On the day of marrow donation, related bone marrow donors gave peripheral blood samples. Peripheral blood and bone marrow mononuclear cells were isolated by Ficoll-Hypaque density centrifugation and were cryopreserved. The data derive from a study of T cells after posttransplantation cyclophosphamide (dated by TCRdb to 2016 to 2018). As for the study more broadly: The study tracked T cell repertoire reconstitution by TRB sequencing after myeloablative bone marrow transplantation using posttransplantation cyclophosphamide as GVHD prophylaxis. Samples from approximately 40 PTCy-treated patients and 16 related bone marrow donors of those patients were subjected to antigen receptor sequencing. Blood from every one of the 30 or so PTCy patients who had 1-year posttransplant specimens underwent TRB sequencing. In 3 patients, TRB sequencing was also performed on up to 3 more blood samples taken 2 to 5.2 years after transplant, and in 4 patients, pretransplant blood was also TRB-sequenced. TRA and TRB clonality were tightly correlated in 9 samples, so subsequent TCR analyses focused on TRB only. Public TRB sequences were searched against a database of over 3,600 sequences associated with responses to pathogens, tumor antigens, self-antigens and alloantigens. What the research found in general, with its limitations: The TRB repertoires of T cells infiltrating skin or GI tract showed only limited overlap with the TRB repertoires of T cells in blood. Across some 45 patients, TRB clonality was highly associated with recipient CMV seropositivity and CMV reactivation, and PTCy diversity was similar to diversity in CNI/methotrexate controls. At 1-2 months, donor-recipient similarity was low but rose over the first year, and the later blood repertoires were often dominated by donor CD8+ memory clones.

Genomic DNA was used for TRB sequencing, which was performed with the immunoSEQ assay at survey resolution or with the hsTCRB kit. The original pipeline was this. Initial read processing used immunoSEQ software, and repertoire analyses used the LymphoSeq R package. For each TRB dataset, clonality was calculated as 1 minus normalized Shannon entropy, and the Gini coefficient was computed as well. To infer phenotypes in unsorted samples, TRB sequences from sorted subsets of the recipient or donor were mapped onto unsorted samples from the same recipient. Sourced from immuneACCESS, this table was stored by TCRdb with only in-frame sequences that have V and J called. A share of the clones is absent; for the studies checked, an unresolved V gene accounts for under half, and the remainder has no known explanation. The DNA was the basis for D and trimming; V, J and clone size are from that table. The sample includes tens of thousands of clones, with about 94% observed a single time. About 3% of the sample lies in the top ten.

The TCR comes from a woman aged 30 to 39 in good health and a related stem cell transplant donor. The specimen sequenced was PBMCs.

Here is the DNA: TGTGCCAGCAGTGAAGCGTTAGGGTCCTACGAGCAGTACTTC. Its protein product is CASSEALGSYEQYF. The chain was built from TRBV2 and TRBJ2-7; no D gene call is confident. The germline V gene yields SNHLY for CDR1 and FYNNEI for CDR2. Deletion took 0 bases off V and 1 base off J, with a span of 7 bases between the germline ends. CDR3 length: 14 amino acids, cysteine to phenylalanine. The sequence is cut down to CDR3 DNA, 42 bases in frame from base 1. The full variable domain, with segments outside the CDR3 supplied by the reference TRBV2 and TRBJ2-7 proteins, appears as EPEVTQTPSHQVTQMGQEVILRCVPISNHLYFYWYRQILGQKVEFLVSFYNNEISEKSEIFDDQFSVERPDGSNFTLKIRSTKLEDSAMYFCASSEALGSYEQYFGPGTRLTVT.